This TCR beta chain was observed in a study of graft-versus-host responses after intestinal transplantation. Whole-study context: Induction with anti-thymocyte globulin, then tacrolimus and steroids for around three years, was given to all recipients.

CDR3 length: 17 amino acids. Germline V gene data show CDR1 as SGHKS and CDR2 as YYEKEE (reference sequence). Trimming removed 3 bases from V and 7 bases from J; junction bases left unmatched: 15. Method: immunoSEQ multiplex PCR; TCRdb's copy keeps in-frame clones and lacks some. The data hold about 89,000 clones, with 93% observed a single time. Comments on this clone: The antigen is unknown.

This sequence joins TRBV5-5 and TRBJ2-3, with TRBD1 identical over 9 bases. The receptor was isolated from a human donor who received an intestinal transplant. This sample comprised unstimulated CD8+ T cells sorted from spleen or lymph node cells, obtained before intestinal transplant. CDR3 in DNA: TGTGCCAGCAGCTCATTAGACCCGGGACAGGGACCCTATACGCAGTATTTT. It specifies CASSSLDPGQGPYTQYF.